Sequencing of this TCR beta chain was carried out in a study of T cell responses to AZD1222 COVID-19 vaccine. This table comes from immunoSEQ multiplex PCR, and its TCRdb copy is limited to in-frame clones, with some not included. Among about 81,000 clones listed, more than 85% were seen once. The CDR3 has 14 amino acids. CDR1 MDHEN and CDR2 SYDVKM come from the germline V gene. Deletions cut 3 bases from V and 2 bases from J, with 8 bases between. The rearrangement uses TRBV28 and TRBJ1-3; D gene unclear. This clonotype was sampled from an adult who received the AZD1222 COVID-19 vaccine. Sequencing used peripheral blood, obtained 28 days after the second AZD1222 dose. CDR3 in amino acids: CASSLMLAGNTIYF. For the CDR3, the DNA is TGTGCCAGCAGTTTGATGCTTGCTGGAAACACCATATATTTT.